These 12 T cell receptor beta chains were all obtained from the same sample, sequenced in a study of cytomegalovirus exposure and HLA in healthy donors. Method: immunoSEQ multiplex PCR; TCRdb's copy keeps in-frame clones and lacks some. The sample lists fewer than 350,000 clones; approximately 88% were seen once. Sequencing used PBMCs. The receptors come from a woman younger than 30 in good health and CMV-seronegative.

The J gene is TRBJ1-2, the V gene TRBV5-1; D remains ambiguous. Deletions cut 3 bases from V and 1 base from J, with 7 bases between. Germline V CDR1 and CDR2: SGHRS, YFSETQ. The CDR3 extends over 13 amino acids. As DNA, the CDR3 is TGCGCCAGCAGCTACAGAAATAACTATGGCTACACCTTC. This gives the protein CASSYRNNYGYTF.

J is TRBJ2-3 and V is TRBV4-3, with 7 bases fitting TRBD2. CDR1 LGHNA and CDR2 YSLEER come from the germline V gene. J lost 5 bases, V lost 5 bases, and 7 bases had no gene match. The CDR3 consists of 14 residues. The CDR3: CASSSRLARDTQYF. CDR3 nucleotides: TGCGCCAGCAGCTCACGACTAGCAAGAGATACGCAGTATTTT.

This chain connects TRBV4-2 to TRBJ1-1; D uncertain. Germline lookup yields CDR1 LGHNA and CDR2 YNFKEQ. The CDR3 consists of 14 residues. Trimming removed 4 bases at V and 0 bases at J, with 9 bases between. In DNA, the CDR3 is TGTGCCAGCAGCCCTGACACAGTGAACACTGAAGCTTTCTTT. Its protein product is CASSPDTVNTEAFF.

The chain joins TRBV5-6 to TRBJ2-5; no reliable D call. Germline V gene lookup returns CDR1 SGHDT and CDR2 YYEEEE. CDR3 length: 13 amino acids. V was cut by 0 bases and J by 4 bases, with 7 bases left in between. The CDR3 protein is CASSLDRVETQYF. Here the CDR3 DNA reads TGTGCCAGCAGCTTGGACAGAGTAGAGACCCAGTACTTC.

The CDR3 loop reads CASSDSPGTDEAFF. CDR3 nucleotides: TGTGCCAGCAGTGACTCTCCCGGGACAGATGAAGCTTTCTTT. The chain carries TRBV6-1 and TRBJ1-1; 7 positions agree with TRBD1. Trimming took 3 bases from V and 7 from J; bases not matched to a gene: 8. CDR1 is MNHNS, CDR2 SASEGT, per germline. The CDR3 has 14 amino acids.

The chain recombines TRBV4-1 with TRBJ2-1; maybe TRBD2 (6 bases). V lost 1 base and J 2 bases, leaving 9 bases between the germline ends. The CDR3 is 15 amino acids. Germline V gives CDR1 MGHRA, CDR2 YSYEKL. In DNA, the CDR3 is TGCGCCAGCAGCCAAGGGGAGCGGGCCTACAATGAGCAGTTCTTC. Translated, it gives CASSQGERAYNEQFF.

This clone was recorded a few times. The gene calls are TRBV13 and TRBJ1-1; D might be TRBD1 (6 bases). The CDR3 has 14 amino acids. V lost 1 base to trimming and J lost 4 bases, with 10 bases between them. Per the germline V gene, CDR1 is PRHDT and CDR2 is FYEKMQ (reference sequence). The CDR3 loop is CASSLAQGSTEAFF. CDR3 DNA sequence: TGTGCCAGCAGCTTAGCACAGGGAAGCACTGAAGCTTTCTTT.

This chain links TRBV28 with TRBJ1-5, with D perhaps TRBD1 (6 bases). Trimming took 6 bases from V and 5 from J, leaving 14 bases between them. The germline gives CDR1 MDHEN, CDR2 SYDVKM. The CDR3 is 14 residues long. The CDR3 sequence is CASSLDSGYQPQHF. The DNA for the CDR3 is TGTGCCAGCAGCCTGGACAGCGGATATCAGCCCCAGCATTTT.

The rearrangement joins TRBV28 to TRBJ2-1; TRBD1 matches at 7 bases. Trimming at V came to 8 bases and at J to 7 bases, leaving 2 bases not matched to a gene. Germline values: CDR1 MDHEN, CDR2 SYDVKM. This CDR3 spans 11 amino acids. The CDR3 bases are TGTGCCAGCGACAGGGAGAATGAGCAGTTCTTC. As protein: CASDRENEQFF.

DNA of the CDR3: TGCAGCGTTGGGGTGGGGGGACAGCTCGATCAGCCCCAGCATTTT. This gives the protein CSVGVGGQLDQPQHF. V gene TRBV29-1 combines with J gene TRBJ1-5; 7 bases align to TRBD1. V lost 4 bases to trimming and J lost 5 bases; unmatched junction nucleotides: 11. The CDR3 is 15 residues long. Per germline, CDR1 SQVTM and CDR2 ANQGSEA.

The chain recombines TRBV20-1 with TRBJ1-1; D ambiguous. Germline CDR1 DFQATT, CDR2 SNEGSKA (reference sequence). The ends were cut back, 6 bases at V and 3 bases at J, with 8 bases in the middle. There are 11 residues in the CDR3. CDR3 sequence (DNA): TGCAGTGCCTGGCGGGACACTGAAGCTTTCTTT. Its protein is CSAWRDTEAFF.

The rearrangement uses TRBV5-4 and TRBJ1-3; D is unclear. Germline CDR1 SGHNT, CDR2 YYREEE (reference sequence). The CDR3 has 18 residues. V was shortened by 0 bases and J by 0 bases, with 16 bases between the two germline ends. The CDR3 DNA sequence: TGTGCCAGCAGCTTGGGAATTATAGGGAGCCCCTCTGGAAACACCATATATTTT. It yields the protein CASSLGIIGSPSGNTIYF. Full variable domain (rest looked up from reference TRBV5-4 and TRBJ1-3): ETGVTQSPTHLIKTRGQQVTLRCSSQSGHNTVSWYQQALGQGPQFIFQYYREEENGRGNFPPRFSGLQFPNYSSELNVNALELDDSALYLCASSLGIIGSPSGNTIYFGEGSWLTVV.